The present T cell receptor (beta chain) was sequenced within a study of siplizumab effects on memory and regulatory T cells. Study-wide results and limits: Most proliferating CD4+ or CD8+ clones, roughly 80-97%, had no naive or memory assignment.

Trimming cost V 2 bases and J 8 bases, with 4 bases left between them. Germline CDR1 KGHSY, CDR2 FQNENV. The CDR3 totals 11 residues. This clone occurred a few times. Its antigen remains unidentified. TCR templates, around 9.3 x 10^4 per sample, were assayed. Libraries were prepared by immunoSEQ multiplex PCR; TCRdb keeps only in-frame clonotypes and omits some of them. This table has 97,000 or so clones, 80% to 95% appearing once. The chain joins TRBV16 to TRBJ1-3; D gene uncertain. The TCR originated in a human donor in good health. Material for sequencing was CD4+ T cells sorted from blood. CDR3 residues: CASSQAYTIYF. For the CDR3, the DNA is TGTGCCAGCAGCCAAGCTTACACCATATATTTT.